The 10 T cell receptor beta chains listed next were all sequenced from one sample in a study of T-cell reconstitution after alpha-beta-depleted transplantation in children (dated by TCRdb to about 2016). In light of the paper, this sample's treatment or condition label describes: allogeneic hematopoietic cell transplantation with graft depleted of TCRalphabeta T cells and CD19 B cells. The library was prepared using PCR. The sequencer was an Illumina HiSeq 2500. TCR library preparation used molecular barcoding, with unique molecular identifiers applied to normalize quantification of the TCRbeta repertoire. Clones were called with MiXCR by TCRdb after fastp trimmed the public reads at Q25, and only in-frame beta chains were retained. Rows are unified per CDR3 protein, each entry keeping the most common DNA and genes. The sample table lists some 450,000 distinct CDR3 sequences, approximately 42% of them with a count of one. The ten largest clones add up to about 30% of the sample.

This specimen was PBMCs, taken before TCRalphabeta/CD19-depleted stem cell transplant. The receptors come from a girl aged 2-10 years with aplastic anemia, due to receive a stem cell transplant.

The chain couples TRBV29-1 to TRBJ2-7; perhaps TRBD2 as D (6 bases). This CDR3 contains 12 residues. Trimming pared 4 bases from V and 5 bases from J, leaving 12 bases between. Germline V lookup: CDR1 SQVTM, CDR2 ANQGSEA. CDR3 region: CSVGRGYDEQYF. In nucleotides, the CDR3 is TGCAGCGTTGGTCGGGGGTACGACGAGCAGTACTTC.

This clonotype showed up many times. At one end, the junction sequence differs from germline, possibly due to a read error. The rearrangement joins TRBV7-2 to TRBJ2-5; TRBD1 agrees at 8 bases. Per germline, CDR1 SGHTA and CDR2 FQGNSA. The CDR3 totals 14 residues. The CDR3 coding sequence is TGCGCCAGCAGCCTCAGCGGACAGGGAGAGACCCAGTACTTC. This translates into CASSLSGQGETQYF.

The sample holds many counts of this clonotype. The gene calls are TRBV12-3 or TRBV12-4 and TRBJ1-1; D remains unclear. The germline V and J ends were trimmed by 6 bases and 3 bases, with 17 bases remaining between them. The length of the CDR3 is 15 residues. The CDR3 DNA reads as TGTGCCAGCAGACGGCCCACTGTATCCGACACTGAAGCTTTCTTT. Its protein is CASRRPTVSDTEAFF.

The chain recombines TRBV10-3 with TRBJ2-1, with 9 positions matching TRBD2. Germline CDR1 and CDR2: ENHRY and SYGVKD. The V and J ends lost 6 bases and 6 bases, in that order; junction bases with no gene match: 12. CDR3 size: 16 residues. The DNA for the CDR3 is TGTGCCATCAGCCCCAACTGGGCGGGAGGGGGCAATGAGCAGTTCTTC. This encodes CAISPNWAGGGNEQFF.

The CDR3 coding sequence is TGCAGTGCTAGCCTAGGACGGGTGGAAGCTTTCTTT. Translated: CSASLGRVEAFF. This chain joins TRBV20-1 and TRBJ1-1; D gene uncertain. Germline V gives CDR1 DFQATT, CDR2 SNEGSKA (reference sequence). V gave up 3 bases and J gave up 8 bases, with 13 bases separating them. CDR3 length: 12 amino acids.

At least ten counts were recorded for this clonotype. The rearrangement links TRBV12-3 or TRBV12-4 to TRBJ2-7; maybe TRBD1 (6 bases). Trimming removed 4 bases at V and 4 bases at J, with 14 bases between. The CDR3 covers 14 residues. The CDR3 loop reads CASSSQGLGYEQYF. In DNA, the CDR3 is TGTGCCAGCAGTTCGCAGGGGCTGGGATACGAGCAGTACTTC.

The table lists this clonotype with a few counts. This chain links TRBV6-1 with TRBJ1-1; D is ambiguous. Germline CDR1 reads MNHNS; CDR2 reads SASEGT. The CDR3 spans 12 residues. V was shortened by 8 bases and J by 1 base, with 8 bases between the two germline ends. The CDR3 DNA follows: TGTGCCAGCGCCAGGCCGAACACTGAAGCTTTCTTT. Translating gives CASARPNTEAFF.

The chain is built from TRBV10-3 and TRBJ2-7; maybe TRBD2 (6 bases). Germline CDR1 and CDR2: ENHRY and SYGVKD. The CDR3 sequence is 15 residues long. V was trimmed by 6 bases and J by 1 base, leaving 16 bases between them. CDR3 region: CAIRRDGFSSYEQYF. CDR3 bases: TGTGCCATCAGGCGGGATGGGTTTTCGTCCTACGAGCAGTACTTC.

With respect to this clonotype: A much larger clonotype is one base distant, so this may be a read error. The chain recombines TRBV12-3 or TRBV12-4 with TRBJ1-2, with unresolved D. Between the trimmed V and J ends, which lost 7 bases and 2 bases, there was a span of 11 bases. This CDR3 is 13 amino acids long. The CDR3 protein is CASNYGVNYGYTF. The CDR3 coding sequence is TGTGCCAGCAATTACGGGGTGAACTATGGCTACACCTTC.

CDR3 DNA sequence: TGTGCCAGCAGCCAAGATGGTTCACGAAGCGGGAGGGTCGTGGAGCAGTTCTTC. This gives the protein CASSQDGSRSGRVVEQFF. The chain combines TRBV3-1 with TRBJ2-1, with TRBD2 matching over 10 bases. The germline V gene has CDR1 LGHDT and CDR2 YNNKEL (reference sequence). CDR3 size: 18 residues. V gave up 0 bases and J gave up 10 bases; unmatched junction bases: 15.